This T cell receptor (beta chain) was captured in a study of T-cell memory formation after mild COVID-19. The overall study: Largely, TCR clusters stayed within a single donor.

General study findings and limits: Some responding clones appeared in pre-infection memory, suggesting cross-reactive memory joined.

The J segment lost 5 bases and the V segment lost 6 bases, leaving 7 bases of the junction unmatched. The CDR3 runs to 14 residues. Germline V gene lookup returns CDR1 MGHDK and CDR2 SYGVNS. One entry per CDR3 protein results from TCRdb running MiXCR on the 5' RACE reads. The sample lists under 200,000 distinct CDR3 sequences, roughly 28% seen once, with 12% in the top ten. Notes on this clonotype: Its antigen remains unknown.

This rearrangement joins TRBV25-1 to TRBJ1-2, with 9 bases aligning to TRBD1. The sequence derives from an adult woman who had mild COVID-19 (a few samples of this study predate the infection). Cell type and time point are not known. The sequenced material came from PBMCs or a T cell subset sorted from them (not recorded which). The chain's CDR3 is CASSPQGARYGYTF. In DNA, the CDR3 is TGTGCCAGCAGCCCACAGGGGGCGCGTTATGGCTACACCTTC.